The rows below give T cell receptor beta chains drawn from one sample of a study of blood T cell repertoires in COVID-19. Using immunoSEQ multiplex PCR, the repertoire was profiled, and TCRdb retains in-frame clones only, with some absent. The table shows roughly 150,000 clones, with over 80% occurring only once. Input material: peripheral blood. The receptors shown here come from a woman of 80 years or more with COVID-19, enrolled during active disease. Each CDR3 is given with its conserved first and last residue. Each record gives: J gene, D gene, clone size, V gene, CDR3 DNA, CDR3 protein. A D gene is named only where the DNA matches it firmly. Clone size, where shown, is once, few, many, or a class for clones that have expanded.

>TRBJ2-1|TRBD2|NA|TRBV5-4
TGTGCCAGCAGCGCGGCAGGCGGGGGGAGTGAGCAGTTCTTC
CASSAAGGGSEQFF
>TRBJ1-6|TRBD1|few|TRBV9
TGTGCCAGCAGCGGGGGACAGGGGTATTCACCCCTCCACTTT
CASSGGQGYSPLHF
>TRBJ1-5|NA|NA|TRBV7-3
TGTGCCAGCAGCTTAAGCGGCAATCAGCCCCAGCATTTT
CASSLSGNQPQHF
>TRBJ1-3|NA|once|TRBV24-1
TGTGCCACCAGTGTGGCGGGAAGTGGAAACACCATATATTTT
CATSVAGSGNTIYF
>TRBJ2-1|NA|NA|TRBV5-4
TGTGCCAGCAGCCGGGGGTTCCCCAACAATGAGCAGTTCTTC
CASSRGFPNNEQFF
>TRBJ2-3|NA|NA|TRBV5-6
TGTGCCAGCAGCCAACAGTTCACTAGCACAGATACGCAGTATTTT
CASSQQFTSTDTQYF
>TRBJ2-5|NA|NA|TRBV28
TGTGCCAGCCGCCGAGGGTCGGCGGCCCAGTACTTC
CASRRGSAAQYF
>TRBJ2-1|NA|NA|TRBV7-6
TGTGCCAGCAGCTTAGGGCCGGCTAGCGTGGGGAATGAGCAGTTCTTC
CASSLGPASVGNEQFF
>TRBJ2-1|TRBD2|NA|TRBV19
TGTGCCAGTATGGGACTAGCGGGGACCAATGAGCAGTTCTTC
CASMGLAGTNEQFF
>TRBJ1-2|NA|NA|TRBV6-5
TGTGCCAGCAGTTATGGGGGGGGTGGCTACACCTTC
CASSYGGGGYTF
>TRBJ2-1|TRBD2|NA|TRBV7-9
TGTGCCAGCAGCGGATCAGGAGCGGGGGCATACAATGAGCAGTTCTTC
CASSGSGAGAYNEQFF
>TRBJ1-1|TRBD1|NA|TRBV5-4
TGTGCCAGCAGCCGACAGGGTATGAACACTGAAGCTTTCTTT
CASSRQGMNTEAFF
>TRBJ2-7|NA|NA|TRBV27
TGTGCCAGCACCACAGGCAATTCCTACGAGCAGTACTTC
CASTTGNSYEQYF
>TRBJ1-6|NA|NA|TRBV19
TGTGCCAGTAGTATAGTCCGCTTAGATTCACCCCTCCACTTT
CASSIVRLDSPLHF
>TRBJ2-5|NA|NA|TRBV9
TGTGCCAGCAGCGTAGGCCCAAGCCCCCAAGAGACCCAGTACTTC
CASSVGPSPQETQYF
>TRBJ1-1|TRBD1|NA|TRBV11-2
TGTGCCAGCAGGAAAAGGGGGCCGGACACTGAAGCTTTCTTT
CASRKRGPDTEAFF
>TRBJ1-1|NA|NA|TRBV24-1
TGTGCCACCAGTGCAAAAGGCGGGGGGATCGTTGAAGCTTTCTTT
CATSAKGGGIVEAFF
>TRBJ1-1|NA|NA|TRBV7-9
TGTGCCAGCAGCTTCACGGGGGACACTGAAGCTTTCTTT
CASSFTGDTEAFF
>TRBJ1-6|NA|few|TRBV5-4
TGTGCCAGCAGCTTGAAGGACAGTCGAAATTCACCCCTCCACTTT
CASSLKDSRNSPLHF
>TRBJ2-1|TRBD1|NA|TRBV7-6
TGTGCCAGCAGAATCCGGGACAGGCCTTACAATGAGCAGTTCTTC
CASRIRDRPYNEQFF
>TRBJ2-1|TRBD1|NA|TRBV18
TGTGCCAGCTCACGACGGACAGGGTGGGACAATGAGCAGTTCTTC
CASSRRTGWDNEQFF
>TRBJ2-7|NA|once|TRBV9
TGTGCCAGCAGCTATTCTAATTCCGACTACGAGCAGTACTTC
CASSYSNSDYEQYF
>TRBJ2-1|NA|NA|TRBV27
TGTGCCAGCAGACCCACAGGGCCCCCTTTGAACAATGAGCAGTTCTTC
CASRPTGPPLNNEQFF
>TRBJ2-7|NA|NA|TRBV13
TGTGCCAGCAGTTCATCGGCGACAGGAAACTCCTACGAGCAGTACTTC
CASSSSATGNSYEQYF
>TRBJ1-1|NA|NA|TRBV10-3
TGTGCCATCAGTGAAGACGCTATCGGGGAAGCTTTCTTT
CAISEDAIGEAFF
>TRBJ2-5|TRBD2|once|TRBV7-2
TGTGCCAGCAGCCTCTTTGCCGGGAGGGGCGAGACCCAGTACTTC
CASSLFAGRGETQYF
>TRBJ1-4|NA|NA|TRBV9
TGTGCCAGCAGCGAGGGGGTTAATGAAAAACTGTTTTTT
CASSEGVNEKLFF
>TRBJ2-7|TRBD2|NA|TRBV5-1
TGCGCCAGCAGCTCGGGTCTCGGGGGGAATTCCAACTACGAGCAGTACTTC
CASSSGLGGNSNYEQYF
>TRBJ2-1|NA|NA|TRBV7-3
TGTGCCAGCAGCTTCGGAGGGAACAATGAGCAGTTCTTC
CASSFGGNNEQFF
>TRBJ2-2|NA|once|TRBV3-1/TRBV3-2
TGTGCCAGCAGCCAAGATTATGCGGGGACCGGGGAGCTGTTTTTT
CASSQDYAGTGELFF
>TRBJ2-2|TRBD1|NA|TRBV5-1
TGCGCCAGCAGCCGGGACAGTTACACCGGGGAGCTGTTTTTT
CASSRDSYTGELFF
>TRBJ1-5|NA|NA|TRBV6-5
TGTGCCAGCAGCCGGGTGGGGGCTGATCAGCCCCAGCATTTT
CASSRVGADQPQHF
>TRBJ1-2|NA|NA|TRBV9
TGTGCCAGCAGCCCCCGTGGCAACTATGGCTACACCTTC
CASSPRGNYGYTF
>TRBJ1-1|TRBD1|NA|TRBV18
TGTGCCAGCTCACCACCCGCGGACAGGACTGAAGCTTTCTTT
CASSPPADRTEAFF
>TRBJ1-4|NA|NA|TRBV12-3/TRBV12-4
TGTGCCAGCAGTTTGGGAGTGGAGGGGCTGTTTTTT
CASSLGVEGLFF
>TRBJ2-5|NA|NA|TRBV2
TGTGCCAGCAGTGGATCCGGGGGTTGGTCCGAGACCCAGTACTTC
CASSGSGGWSETQYF
>TRBJ2-7|NA|NA|TRBV28
TGTGCCAGCATTCTAACGGGCGGGACCTCCTACGAGCAGTACTTC
CASILTGGTSYEQYF
>TRBJ2-7|NA|medium-sized|TRBV7-8
TGTGCCAGCAGCCCAGACATATCGAGCTCCTACGAGCAGTACTTC
CASSPDISSSYEQYF
>TRBJ1-5|TRBD1|NA|TRBV5-6
TGTGCCAGCAGCTTGGGGGGACAGGGGGCGCGGCAGCCCCAGCATTTT
CASSLGGQGARQPQHF
>TRBJ2-3|NA|once|TRBV28
TGTGCCAGCAGTTTGGGGGGGCGCACAGATACGCAGTATTTT
CASSLGGRTDTQYF
>TRBJ2-7|NA|NA|TRBV5-3
TGTGCCAGAAGCTTGGGGTCGATGGCAGGAGGCTCCTACGAGCAGTACTTC
CARSLGSMAGGSYEQYF
>TRBJ2-7|TRBD1|NA|TRBV7-9
TGTGCCAGCACCCCCTGGGACAGGGGGCATTCCTACGAGCAGTACTTC
CASTPWDRGHSYEQYF
>TRBJ2-1|NA|NA|TRBV5-1
TGCGCCAGCAGCGTACAATACAGCTCCTACAATGAGCAGTTCTTC
CASSVQYSSYNEQFF
>TRBJ2-6|NA|NA|TRBV2
TGTGCCAGCAGGGGCGCCTCTGGGGCCAACGTCCTGACTTTC
CASRGASGANVLTF
>TRBJ2-6|TRBD2|once|TRBV2
TGTGCCAGCAGTGGTCTAGCGGGAGGCCTCTCTGGGGCCAACGTCCTGACTTTC
CASSGLAGGLSGANVLTF
>TRBJ1-3|TRBD1|NA|TRBV5-1
TGCGCCAGCAGCCCCTCCTGGACAGGGACCTCTGGAAACACCATATATTTT
CASSPSWTGTSGNTIYF
>TRBJ2-1|NA|NA|TRBV4-1
TGCGCCAGCAGCCAAGACCGGGACTTTTACAATGAGCAGTTCTTC
CASSQDRDFYNEQFF
>TRBJ2-7|NA|NA|TRBV27
TGTGCCAGCAGTTCAAGGAGAGTACAGGGATACGAGCAGTACTTC
CASSSRRVQGYEQYF
>TRBJ2-7|TRBD1|NA|TRBV7-2
TGTGCCAGCAGCCCCCGTCGATCAGGGGGTTACGAGCAGTACTTC
CASSPRRSGGYEQYF
>TRBJ2-7|NA|NA|TRBV7-8
TGTGCCAGCAGCTTGGAGGTCAGGACCAACGAGCAGTACTTC
CASSLEVRTNEQYF
>TRBJ1-2|NA|NA|TRBV27
TGTGCCAGATTTCGGCCAGAGGGGGGGCCCAATACTAACTATGGCTACACCTTC
CARFRPEGGPNTNYGYTF
>TRBJ1-1|NA|NA|TRBV4-1
TGCGCCAGCAGCCAAGAAAGGAGGACTTTCTTT
CASSQERRTFF
>TRBJ1-1|NA|NA|TRBV18
TGTGCCAGCTCAGAGACATTGGCGAACACTGAAGCTTTCTTT
CASSETLANTEAFF
>TRBJ2-2|TRBD1|NA|TRBV5-1
TGCGCCAGCAGCTTGGAGTTTGACAGGGTGACCGGGGAGCTGTTTTTT
CASSLEFDRVTGELFF
>TRBJ2-1|NA|NA|TRBV7-2
TGTGCCAGCAGCCCGCTAGCGTCCTACAATGAGCAGTTCTTC
CASSPLASYNEQFF
>TRBJ1-4|TRBD1|NA|TRBV15
TGTGCCACCAGCAGAGGATGGGACAGCAATGAAAAACTGTTTTTT
CATSRGWDSNEKLFF
>TRBJ2-2|NA|NA|TRBV9
TGTGCCAGCAGCTTTCCCGGGGGAGGCCCACCCACCGGGGAGCTGTTTTTT
CASSFPGGGPPTGELFF
>TRBJ1-6|NA|NA|TRBV2
TGTGCCAGCAGTTTAGGTGGGAGCTCCTATAATTCACCCCTCCACTTT
CASSLGGSSYNSPLHF